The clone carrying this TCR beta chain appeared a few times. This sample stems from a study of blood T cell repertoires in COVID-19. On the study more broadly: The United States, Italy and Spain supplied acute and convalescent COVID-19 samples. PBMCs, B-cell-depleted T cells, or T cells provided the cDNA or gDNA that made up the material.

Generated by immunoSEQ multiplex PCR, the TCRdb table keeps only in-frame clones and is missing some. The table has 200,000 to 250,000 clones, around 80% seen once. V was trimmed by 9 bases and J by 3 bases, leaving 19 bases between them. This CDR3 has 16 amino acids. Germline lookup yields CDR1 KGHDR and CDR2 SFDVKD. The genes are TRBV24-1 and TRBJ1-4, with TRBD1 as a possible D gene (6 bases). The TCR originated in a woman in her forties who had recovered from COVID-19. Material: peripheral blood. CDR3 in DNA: TGTGCCACCCGACAGGAACCCTCCCCGGCTAATGAAAAACTGTTTTTT. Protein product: CATRQEPSPANEKLFF.